Described below is a single TCR beta chain sequence and its context. The data originate from a study of blood T cell repertoires in COVID-19. As for the study in general: Material from acute and convalescent COVID-19 was sourced from the United States, Italy and Spain.

How the authors handled the data: Counts of nucleated cells, estimated from reference gene primer amplification, were obtained. Profiling relied on immunoSEQ multiplex PCR, and the TCRdb table lists in-frame clones only, not all of them. V and J calls and clone size come straight from that table; D and trimming were deduced from the DNA. The sample lists about 250,000 clones, over 75% occurring once. With V trimmed by 5 bases and J by 1 base, 10 bases remained unmatched. Per the germline V gene, CDR1 is SGHTA and CDR2 is FQGNSA. There are 17 residues in the CDR3. The age range of participants was about 18 to 100 years, with residence in about two dozen US areas.

The source of this sequence is a woman aged 18-35 years who had recovered from COVID-19. The sequenced material came from PBMCs or T cells enriched from blood (not recorded which). The chain combines TRBV7-2 with TRBJ2-1; 8 nucleotides agree with TRBD2. The CDR3 region has the DNA TGTGCCAGCAGCAGCCGGGAGGGGCTACGGTCCTACAATGAGCAGTTCTTC. This codes for CASSSREGLRSYNEQFF.